Below, 20 T cell receptor beta chains from the same sample are listed, as sequenced in a study of blood T cell repertoires in COVID-19. Some clones are missing from TCRdb's copy, which holds only in-frame ones; the method was immunoSEQ multiplex PCR. This table holds 70,000 or so clones, roughly 79% found once. Sequencing was carried out using peripheral blood. Receptors originate from a man aged 55-75 years with acute or convalescent COVID-19.

The rearrangement uses TRBV20-1 and TRBJ2-3; 8 nucleotides line up with TRBD2. Per the germline V gene, CDR1 is DFQATT and CDR2 is SNEGSKA (reference sequence). V dropped 3 bases and J dropped 3; count of bases not matched to a gene: 8. There are 15 residues in the CDR3. CDR3 sequence: CSASPLAGRTDTQYF. CDR3 nucleotides: TGCAGTGCTAGTCCCCTAGCGGGTCGGACAGATACGCAGTATTTT.

The rearrangement uses TRBV4-3 and TRBJ2-5; 7 bases are shared with TRBD2. The CDR3 contains 14 residues. CDR1 and CDR2 (germline): LGHNA, YSLEER. Trimming took 3 bases from V and 5 from J; bases not matched to a gene: 6. CDR3 amino acids: CASSQGLIGETQYF. The CDR3 coding sequence is TGCGCCAGCAGCCAGGGACTAATCGGTGAGACCCAGTACTTC.

The rearrangement uses TRBV3-1 (or the pseudogene TRBV3-2) and TRBJ2-1; 14 bases are shared with TRBD2. V trimming: 2 bases; J trimming: 5 bases; junction bases outside the gene matches: 8. There are 18 residues in the CDR3. CDR1 and CDR2 (germline): LGHDT, YNNKEL (reference sequence). In DNA form, the CDR3 reads TGTGCCAGCAGCCAACTAGGGACTAGCGGGGGCCCTAACAATGAGCAGTTCTTC. It is translated as CASSQLGTSGGPNNEQFF.

The table lists this clone with a few counts. This chain joins TRBV5-6 and TRBJ1-2; 7 bases are shared with TRBD1. V lost 4 bases to trimming and J lost 1 base; unmatched junction nucleotides: 10. Germline V lookup: CDR1 SGHDT, CDR2 YYEEEE. This CDR3 contains 16 residues. The CDR3, as DNA: TGTGCCAGCAGCCGGACCTCAGGGGGACGTAACTATGGCTACACCTTC. Translating it yields CASSRTSGGRNYGYTF.

This clone has only one observation. The genes are TRBV4-1 and TRBJ1-5, with a weak D call TRBD1 (5 bases). The CDR3 length is 16 residues. Germline CDR1 is MGHRA and CDR2 is YSYEKL. The germline V and J ends were trimmed by 2 bases and 3 bases, with 14 bases remaining between them. CDR3 residues: CASSQWSSRANQPQHF. As DNA, the CDR3 is TGCGCCAGCAGCCAATGGTCCAGCAGGGCCAATCAGCCCCAGCATTTT.

The chain has TRBV6-5 and TRBJ2-7; 7 bases agree with TRBD1. The CDR3 is 13 residues long. The V gene's germline CDR1 is MNHEY and CDR2 SVGAGI. Trimming at V came to 7 bases and at J to 2 bases, leaving 5 bases not matched to a gene. The CDR3 protein is CASMETGTYEQYF. The CDR3 DNA follows: TGTGCCAGCATGGAGACAGGGACCTACGAGCAGTACTTC.

The chain uses TRBV3-1 (or the pseudogene TRBV3-2) and TRBJ1-2; no clear D gene. This CDR3 contains 13 residues. V was cut by 4 bases and J by 2 bases, with 8 bases left in between. Germline-derived CDR1 and CDR2 are LGHDT and YNNKEL (reference sequence). The CDR3 DNA reads TGTGCCAGCAGCCCGAGCCCAAACTATGGCTACACCTTC. This encodes CASSPSPNYGYTF.

Concerning this clone: Distinct nucleotide sequences in the sample also encode this CDR3. The chain employs TRBV5-4 and TRBJ2-3; D is ambiguous. The V gene's germline CDR1 is SGHNT and CDR2 YYREEE (reference sequence). The CDR3 extends over 12 amino acids. The ends were cut back, 4 bases at V and 0 bases at J, with 3 bases in the middle. The CDR3 coding sequence is TGTGCCAGCAGCAGCAGCACAGATACGCAGTATTTT. It specifies CASSSSTDTQYF.

J is TRBJ2-5 and V is TRBV9; TRBD1 aligns across 7 bases. With V trimmed by 0 bases and J by 2 bases, 4 bases remained unmatched. The CDR3 is 15 amino acids. CDR1 is SGDLS and CDR2 is YYNGEE in the germline V gene. The CDR3 reads CASSVATGVQETQYF. CDR3 DNA sequence: TGTGCCAGCAGCGTAGCCACAGGGGTACAAGAGACCCAGTACTTC. Combining the CDR3 with reference TRBV9 and TRBJ2-5 gives the whole variable domain DSGVTQTPKHLITATGQRVTLRCSPRSGDLSVYWYQQSLDQGLQFLIQYYNGEERAKGNILERFSAQQFPDLHSELNLSSLELGDSALYFCASSVATGVQETQYFGPGTRLLVL.

The chain has TRBV18 and TRBJ2-1, with TRBD2 matching over 7 bases. The CDR3 sequence is 12 residues long. The junction had 5 bases not matched to a gene; V was cut back by 6 bases and J by 9 bases. Looked up from germline, CDR1 is KGHSH and CDR2 is LQKENI. CDR3 sequence reads: CASSEGGGEQFF. CDR3 nucleotides: TGTGCCAGCTCCGAAGGCGGGGGTGAGCAGTTCTTC.

The chain employs TRBV20-1 and TRBJ2-7, with 10 bases identical to TRBD1. The germline CDR1 and CDR2 sequences are DFQATT and SNEGSKA (reference sequence). V was clipped by 3 bases and J by 5 bases; unmatched bases: 7. This CDR3 region has 14 residues. The CDR3 DNA is TGCAGTGCTAGTCGAGGGACAGGGGCCCACGAGCAGTACTTC. This codes for CSASRGTGAHEQYF.

This rearrangement joins TRBV21-1 to TRBJ2-6; the table names TRBD2, a call not compared with the DNA. TRBV21-1 is a known pseudogene. CDR3 size: 19 residues. The CDR3 region is CASSPGLSFGGSGANVLTF. The CDR3 region has the DNA TGTGCCAGCAGCCCCGGGCTCTCATTCGGGGGGTCTGGGGCCAACGTCCTGACTTTC.

By sample share, this clone is medium-sized. The chain joins TRBV3-1 (or the pseudogene TRBV3-2) to TRBJ1-6, with TRBD1 matching 9 bases. The V segment lost 1 base and the J segment 10 bases; nucleotides outside the gene matches: 11. Germline loops: CDR1 LGHDT, CDR2 YNNKEL (reference sequence). The CDR3 is made up of 17 amino acids. CDR3 residues: CASSQGGTGLLRSPLHF. For the CDR3, the DNA is TGTGCCAGCAGCCAAGGAGGGACAGGGCTTTTGAGGTCACCCCTCCACTTT.

In its sample, this clone was seen a few times. V usage is TRBV4-1 and J usage is TRBJ1-5; 7 bases agree with TRBD1. The CDR3 extends over 18 amino acids. CDR1 is MGHRA, CDR2 YSYEKL, per germline. V dropped 0 bases and J dropped 4; count of bases not matched to a gene: 12. CDR3 sequence: CASSQDPGQRLGNQPQHF. CDR3 in DNA: TGCGCCAGCAGCCAAGACCCGGGACAGAGGTTAGGGAATCAGCCCCAGCATTTT.

The chain has TRBV11-2 and TRBJ1-1; TRBD1 is a possible D gene (6 bases). Per germline, CDR1 SGHAT and CDR2 FQNNGV. The ends were cut back, 5 bases at V and 0 bases at J, with 13 bases in the middle. The CDR3 runs 15 residues. The CDR3 DNA reads as TGTGCCAGCAGCCTGGAGGGGGGGATGAACACTGAAGCTTTCTTT. Its protein product is CASSLEGGMNTEAFF.

The chain's CDR3 is CASKTGQNTGELFF. The CDR3 coding sequence is TGTGCCAGCAAGACGGGACAGAACACCGGGGAGCTGTTTTTT. The chain carries TRBV7-3 and TRBJ2-2; D is possibly TRBD1 (6 bases). V was shortened by 7 bases and J by 1 base, with 10 bases between the two germline ends. Germline V gene sequence: CDR1 SGHTA, CDR2 FQGTGA. The CDR3 has 14 amino acids. Using reference TRBV7-3 and TRBJ2-2 for the parts outside the CDR3, the full variable domain is GAGVSQTPSNKVTEKGKYVELRCDPISGHTALYWYRQSLGQGPEFLIYFQGTGAADDSGLPNDRFFAVRPEGSVSTLKIQRTERGDSAVYLCASKTGQNTGELFFGEGSRLTVL.

J is TRBJ1-1 and V is TRBV12-3 or TRBV12-4; tentatively, D is TRBD1 (5 bases). V shed 2 bases and J shed 6 bases, with 10 bases lying between them. CDR3 size: 13 residues. As DNA, the CDR3 is TGTGCCAGCAGTTTAAGGGGTTGGGCTGAAGCTTTCTTT. It encodes CASSLRGWAEAFF.

The V and J genes are TRBV2 and TRBJ1-5; maybe TRBD1 (5 bases). V lost 6 bases, J lost 1 base, and 7 bases lay in between. Germline-derived CDR1 and CDR2 are SNHLY and FYNNEI. This CDR3 region has 13 residues. The CDR3 region is CASRDNSNQPQHF. The CDR3 nucleotides are TGTGCCAGCAGGGACAACAGCAATCAGCCCCAGCATTTT.

This sequence joins TRBV5-1 and TRBJ2-1; D is undetermined. The length of the CDR3 is 13 residues. Trimming left V 1 base short and J 5 bases short, with 7 bases between. Germline lookup yields CDR1 SGHRS and CDR2 YFSETQ. Written as DNA, the CDR3 is TGCGCCAGCAGCTTGAACAGAGACAATGAGCAGTTCTTC. Its translation: CASSLNRDNEQFF.

This rearrangement joins TRBV7-8 to TRBJ1-1; no clear D. The CDR3 totals 13 residues. The germline V gene encodes CDR1 SGHVS and CDR2 FQNEAQ. V was shortened by 5 bases and J by 1 base, with 8 bases between the two germline ends. CDR3 DNA: TGTGCCAGCAGCCTCAGACAGAACACTGAAGCTTTCTTT. This translates into CASSLRQNTEAFF. The variable domain in full, completed from reference TRBV7-8 and TRBJ1-1, reads GAGVSQSPRYKVAKRGQDVALRCDPISGHVSLFWYQQALGQGPEFLTYFQNEAQLDKSGLPSDRFFAERPEGSVSTLKIQRTQQEDSAVYLCASSLRQNTEAFFGQGTRLTVV.